The clone carrying this TCR beta chain was detected only a few times. No antigen is known for it. Germline CDR1 and CDR2: SGHTA and FQGNSA. Between the trimmed V and J ends, which lost 4 bases and 2 bases, there was a span of 8 bases. The CDR3 is made up of 13 amino acids. Each TCR cDNA library carried sample-specific barcodes on both ends. TCRdb fed the 5' RACE reads into MiXCR, producing one record per CDR3 protein. The data contain fewer than 450,000 distinct CDR3 sequences, about 28% of them singletons. The data were taken from a study of identical twins' blood T cells. Study observations and caveats: Top TCRbeta clonotypes were shared more with twin than unrelated donors.

Sequences were obtained from PBMCs. This receptor was identified in a woman aged 18-49 years in good health. The V and J genes are TRBV7-2 and TRBJ1-1; D unresolved. CDR3 protein: CASSSHFNTEAFF. DNA for the CDR3: TGTGCCAGCAGCTCCCATTTTAACACTGAAGCTTTCTTT.